Shown below are 18 T cell receptor beta chains from a single sample sequenced in a study of beta chain features in type 1 diabetes listed by TCRdb under 2018. Library construction relied on the immunoSEQ multiplex PCR assay. The entire amount of isolated RNA was reverse transcribed using the High Capacity cDNA Reverse Transcription Kit, so the sequenced TCRB transcripts were expressed ones. TCRdb stores this immuneACCESS table with in-frame sequences only. Part of the clones is absent; in the studies checked, under half of the shortfall reflects unresolved V genes, and no reason is known for the rest. Counted in this sample were over 700,000 clones; roughly 16% of them appeared once. The ten most abundant clones make up 0.02% to 0.03% of the sample. Sequencing was performed on naive CD4+ T cells from blood. What this sample's cell subset or site label stands for: true naive CD4+ T cells. The receptors originated from a woman aged 18-35 years in good health.

This chain uses TRBV10-2 with TRBJ2-1; D unclear. This CDR3 has 11 amino acids. CDR1 and CDR2 (germline): WSHSY, SAAADI. Trimming stripped 2 bases from V and 9 bases from J, with 5 bases between. For the CDR3, the DNA is TGCGCCAGCAGTGAGCGTACTGAGCAGTTCTTC. Amino acids: CASSERTEQFF.

This clone turned up a few times. This chain uses TRBV6-5 with TRBJ1-2, with 7 positions matching TRBD1. The CDR3 contains 13 residues. Trimming took 7 bases from V and 7 from J; bases not matched to a gene: 9. Germline V CDR1 and CDR2: MNHEY, SVGAGI. The CDR3 here is CASNNDRDRGYTF. DNA of the CDR3: TGTGCCAGCAACAATGACAGGGATCGTGGCTACACCTTC.

This chain uses TRBV7-3 with TRBJ2-7, with TRBD2 matching 7 bases. The germline gives CDR1 SGHTA, CDR2 FQGTGA. This CDR3 comprises 16 residues. Trimming at V came to 2 bases and at J to 0 bases, leaving 7 bases not matched to a gene. DNA for the CDR3: TGTGCCAGCAGCTTAGCCCCCGGGGGGTCCTCCTACGAGCAGTACTTC. Protein product: CASSLAPGGSSYEQYF.

This chain connects TRBV11-2 to TRBJ2-7; 11 positions agree with TRBD2. This CDR3 spans 15 amino acids. In germline, CDR1 is SGHAT, CDR2 FQNNGV. V shed 3 bases and J 5 bases; nucleotides not matched to a gene: 6. The CDR3 DNA follows: TGTGCCAGCAGCTTTACTAGCGGGAGTTATGACGAGCAGTACTTC. Its protein is CASSFTSGSYDEQYF. The full variable domain, with the rest looked up from reference TRBV11-2 and TRBJ2-7, is EAGVAQSPRYKIIEKRQSVAFWCNPISGHATLYWYQQILGQGPKLLIQFQNNGVVDDSQLPKDRFSAERLKGVDSTLKIQPAKLEDSAVYLCASSFTSGSYDEQYFGPGTRLTVT.

In its sample, this clone was seen a few times. This chain uses TRBV9 with TRBJ2-7; 9 bases map to TRBD2. The germline V gene has CDR1 SGDLS and CDR2 YYNGEE. The CDR3 consists of 16 residues. V lost 4 bases and J lost 5; bases outside the gene matches: 13. CDR3 coding DNA: TGTGCCAGCAGCCCCCGAGAATCTGCGGGAGGGCACGAGCAGTACTTC. It encodes CASSPRESAGGHEQYF. Supplemented by reference TRBV9 and TRBJ2-7, the full variable domain reads DSGVTQTPKHLITATGQRVTLRCSPRSGDLSVYWYQQSLDQGLQFLIQYYNGEERAKGNILERFSAQQFPDLHSELNLSSLELGDSALYFCASSPRESAGGHEQYFGPGTRLTVT.

This clone was detected a few times. This sequence joins TRBV15 and TRBJ1-4; perhaps TRBD1 as D (5 bases). Trimming left V 5 bases short and J 10 bases short, with 11 bases between. CDR3 length: 12 residues. The V gene's germline CDR1 is LNHNV and CDR2 YYDKDF (reference sequence). CDR3 protein: CATSRTGGKLFF. For the CDR3, the DNA is TGTGCCACCAGCCGCACGGGGGGAAAACTGTTTTTT. The whole variable domain, filled in from reference TRBV15 and TRBJ1-4, reads DAMVIQNPRYQVTQFGKPVTLSCSQTLNHNVMYWYQQKSSQAPKLLFHYYDKDFNNEADTPDNFQSRRPNTSFCFLDIRSPGLGDTAMYLCATSRTGGKLFFGSGTQLSVL.

CDR3 residues: CASSLLNSGSYEQFF. CDR3 DNA sequence: TGTGCCAGCAGCTTACTTAATTCCGGGAGCTATGAGCAGTTCTTC. This rearrangement joins TRBV7-3 to TRBJ2-1; weak D call: TRBD2 (6 bases). The CDR3 has 15 amino acids. Germline CDR1 and CDR2: SGHTA and FQGTGA. V lost 2 bases and J 8 bases, leaving 16 bases between the germline ends.

V gene TRBV7-2 combines with J gene TRBJ2-7, with 8 nucleotides matching TRBD2. This CDR3 has 14 amino acids. Trimming removed 5 bases from V and 4 bases from J; junction bases left unmatched: 7. Germline V lookup: CDR1 SGHTA, CDR2 FQGNSA. In DNA, the CDR3 is TGTGCCAGCAGCCGAAGCGGGAGAGAGTACGAGCAGTACTTC. Translated, it gives CASSRSGREYEQYF.

In its sample, this clone was seen a few times. The chain links TRBV2 to TRBJ2-2, with 11 bases that match TRBD2. The V gene end was trimmed by 6 bases and the J gene end by 5 bases; junction bases not matched to a gene: 5. The CDR3 spans 15 residues. Germline CDR1 SNHLY, CDR2 FYNNEI. The CDR3 DNA follows: TGTGCCAGCAGGGGGACTAGCGGCGGAACCGGGGAGCTGTTTTTT. It encodes CASRGTSGGTGELFF.

This clone came up a few times. The chain joins TRBV5-6 to TRBJ2-4; 7 bases match TRBD1. V was clipped by 4 bases and J by 1 base; unmatched bases: 2. CDR3 length: 14 amino acids. The V gene's germline CDR1 is SGHDT and CDR2 YYEEEE. The CDR3 is CASSQGVAKNIQYF. CDR3 DNA: TGTGCCAGCAGCCAGGGGGTTGCCAAAAACATTCAGTACTTC.

This rearrangement joins TRBV5-1 to TRBJ2-7; weak D call: TRBD2 (6 bases). Germline CDR1 SGHRS, CDR2 YFSETQ. The CDR3 totals 16 residues. V was clipped by 4 bases and J by 0 bases, with 17 bases between them. CDR3 sequence reads: CASSHNEGRTSYEQYF. CDR3 bases: TGCGCCAGCAGCCATAATGAGGGGAGGACCTCCTACGAGCAGTACTTC.

This clone showed up just a few times. The J gene is TRBJ2-2, the V gene TRBV2; no firm D call. The CDR3 runs 13 residues. Trimming took off 8 bases at V and 4 bases at J, with 11 bases between the two ends. CDR1 is SNHLY and CDR2 is FYNNEI in the germline V gene. For the CDR3, the DNA is TGTGCCAGCGGGCGCTTTGGCACCGGGGAGCTGTTTTTT. As protein: CASGRFGTGELFF.

The chain uses TRBV28 and TRBJ1-2; no clear D gene. The CDR3 is 13 amino acids. Germline lookup yields CDR1 MDHEN and CDR2 SYDVKM. V dropped 6 bases and J dropped 4 bases, with 12 bases sitting between them. The CDR3: CASSPPDFYGYTF. Here the CDR3 DNA reads TGTGCCAGCAGCCCCCCGGATTTCTATGGCTACACCTTC.

The rearrangement joins TRBV5-1 to TRBJ2-1; D unresolved. Germline CDR1 reads SGHRS; CDR2 reads YFSETQ. This CDR3 is built from 13 residues. V lost 1 base, J lost 5 bases, and 7 bases lay in between. The CDR3 here is CASSLLGNNEQFF. In DNA, the CDR3 is TGCGCCAGCAGCTTGTTGGGGAACAATGAGCAGTTCTTC.

This clone was picked up a small number of times. The genes are TRBV27 and TRBJ2-3; D remains unclear. V dropped 3 bases and J dropped 10 bases, with 14 bases sitting between them. The germline V gene has CDR1 MNHEY and CDR2 SMNVEV (reference sequence). There are 13 residues in the CDR3. CDR3 region: CASSLTSQVPQYF. The CDR3 DNA follows: TGTGCCAGCAGTTTGACGTCCCAGGTCCCGCAGTATTTT.

As concerns this clone: In the same sample, other DNA sequences code for this CDR3. The V gene is TRBV7-2, the J gene TRBJ2-5; no firm D call. This CDR3 is 12 amino acids long. CDR1 is SGHTA, CDR2 FQGNSA, per germline. Trimming stripped 1 base from V and 4 bases from J, with 4 bases between. CDR3 amino acids: CASSLGRETQYF. The CDR3 DNA reads as TGTGCCAGCAGCTTAGGACGAGAGACCCAGTACTTC.

CDR3 amino acids: CASSYARFIRTGELFF. The CDR3 nucleotides read TGTGCCAGCAGTTACGCGAGATTTATACGGACCGGGGAGCTGTTTTTT. The genes are TRBV6-5 and TRBJ2-2, with unresolved D. Per germline, CDR1 MNHEY and CDR2 SVGAGI. This CDR3 comprises 16 residues. The V end lost 2 bases, the J end lost 5 bases, and 15 bases lay between the germline ends.

V and J are TRBV4-2 and TRBJ2-5; 11 nucleotides align to TRBD2. Trimming at V came to 4 bases and at J to 1 base, leaving 5 bases not matched to a gene. Germline CDR1 LGHNA, CDR2 YNFKEQ. This CDR3 contains 16 residues. CDR3 in amino acids: CASSPGGLAGQETQYF. In nucleotides, the CDR3 is TGTGCCAGCAGCCCTGGTGGACTAGCGGGCCAAGAGACCCAGTACTTC.